The present TCR beta chain was sequenced within a study of a mutant IDH1 vaccine in newly diagnosed glioma. Study information: Treated patients had a mean age of approximately 40 years and a sex split that was roughly 60% male and 37.5% female.

Germline assignment: CDR1 MGHRA and CDR2 YSYEKL. Trimming removed 0 bases from V and 1 base from J, with 9 bases in between. This CDR3 region has 16 residues. A note on this clone: Its target is unknown.

Repertoires were generated with immunoSEQ multiplex PCR, while TCRdb's copy carries only in-frame clones and drops some. The repertoire holds about 58,000 clones, with 80% to 90% as singletons. The study's findings and limits: Researchers report vaccine-induced immune responses in over 90% of patients.

Time point: week 5, during vaccination. Doses consisted of 300 ug of mutant IDH1 20-mer peptide each, paired with topical imiquimod. The sequence was obtained from a woman aged 50 to 60 with glioma. Source: PBMCs, taken from a glioma patient whose treatment included an IDH1 peptide vaccine. This sequence joins TRBV4-1 and TRBJ2-2; a weak D match, TRBD1 (6 bases). The DNA for the CDR3 is TGCGCCAGCAGCCAAGAAGGGACATTGAACACCGGGGAGCTGTTTTTT. The encoded protein is CASSQEGTLNTGELFF.